Described below is a single T cell receptor beta chain sequence and its context. No antigen is known for it. The PCR employed 60 Vbeta primers together with 13 Jbeta primers. TCRdb keeps only in-frame clones here, not all; method: immunoSEQ multiplex PCR. This table has about 190,000 clones, around four fifths appearing once. The CDR3 covers 14 residues. Germline CDR1 reads LNHDA; CDR2 reads SQIVND (reference sequence). The V end was cut by 8 bases, the J end by 4 bases, with 17 bases between. These data belong to a study of cytomegalovirus exposure and HLA in healthy donors. The study's findings and limits: The study put 150 to 200 TCR beta chains on its list as cytomegalovirus-associated.

This TCR was sampled from a woman between 45 and 65 years old in good health and CMV-seropositive. The genes are TRBV19 and TRBJ1-2, with D possibly being TRBD1 (5 bases). Sequencing was done on a sample of PBMCs. CDR3 sequence reads: CASSPSGASYGYTF. In DNA, the CDR3 is TGTGCCAGTTCTCCTAGCGGGGCGTCCTATGGCTACACCTTC. Based on the CDR3 plus reference TRBV19 and TRBJ1-2, the full variable domain is DGGITQSPKYLFRKEGQNVTLSCEQNLNHDAMYWYRQDPGQGLRLIYYSQIVNDFQKGDIAEGYSVSREKKESFPLTVTSAQKNPTAFYLCASSPSGASYGYTFGSGTRLTVV.